The clone carrying this T cell receptor beta chain was recorded only once. The PCR had 60 Vbeta and 13 Jbeta primers. Some clones are missing from TCRdb's copy, which holds only in-frame ones; the method was immunoSEQ multiplex PCR. The sample includes 100,000 to 150,000 clones, around four fifths seen only once; the top ten take approximately 1.6%. The CDR3 is 13 residues long. V was clipped by 7 bases and J by 1 base, with 10 bases between them. Germline V lookup: CDR1 MNHEY, CDR2 SVGAGI. The data derive from a study of cytomegalovirus exposure and HLA in healthy donors. This sequence originates from a female donor in good health and CMV-seronegative. This rearrangement joins TRBV6-5 to TRBJ1-1; D unresolved. Material for sequencing was PBMCs. This chain's CDR3 is CASTTVKNTEAFF. In nucleotides, the CDR3 is TGTGCCAGCACTACCGTGAAGAACACTGAAGCTTTCTTT.